Here is one T cell receptor beta chain with its context. Which antigen it targets is not known. No much larger clone exists at a distance of one base, and base qualities are not known. Library creation used the immunoSEQ multiplex PCR assay. TCRdb limited this immuneACCESS table to in-frame rearrangements with V and J called. A share of clones is missing; checked studies link under half to unresolved V genes, and the rest is unexplained. This sample gives about 55,000 clones in total; around 90% of them show up just once. The ten largest clones add up to roughly 0.54% of the sample. The data are from a study of T cell changes during pregnancy in multiple sclerosis (dated by TCRdb to the late 2010s). About the investigation overall: The study looked at changes in the T cell repertoire across pregnancy in women with multiple sclerosis.

CDR1 and CDR2 are drawn from the germline V gene: SGHVS, FQNEAQ. The CDR3 covers 15 residues, taking in both the cysteine and the phenylalanine. Only the CDR3 DNA is retained, 45 bases long and in frame from the first base. A distance of 11 bases separates the germline ends of V and J, which lose 2 bases and 3 bases respectively. The specimen comprised CD4+ T cells from peripheral blood mononuclear cells, sampled in the first trimester of pregnancy. The clonotype originates from a female donor with multiple sclerosis, enrolled in a pregnancy study. In this chain, TRBV7-8 is recombined with TRBJ1-5, and TRBD1 may be the D gene, going by 5 matching bases. The CDR3 protein is CASSLSGLVNQPQHF. The DNA sequence reads TGTGCCAGCAGCTTATCAGGGTTAGTCAATCAGCCCCAGCATTTT.